The clone carrying this T cell receptor beta chain has a single count. This record comes from a study of PD-1 blockade in classical Hodgkin lymphoma. At the level of the study: The patients were dosed with nivolumab 3 mg/kg, infused intravenously every 2 weeks.

Exposure to brentuximab vedotin varied, and each patient had relapsed following autologous stem cell transplantation. Germline loops: CDR1 GTSNPN, CDR2 SVGIG (reference sequence). The ends lost 7 bases at V and 4 bases at J; junction bases unmatched: 9. The CDR3 is 13 residues long. Only in-frame clones appear in the TCRdb table, and some are missing; sequencing was by immunoSEQ multiplex PCR. Among tens of thousands of clones listed, around 71% were seen once. The clonotype comes from a human donor with classical Hodgkin lymphoma. The source was peripheral blood mononuclear cells (PBMCs), collected at baseline. J is TRBJ1-2 and V is TRBV30; 7 nucleotides line up with TRBD1. The CDR3 reads CASGQAARYGYTF. CDR3 nucleotides: TGTGCCTCCGGACAGGCGGCTCGCTATGGCTACACCTTC. Together with reference TRBV30 and TRBJ1-2, the CDR3 gives the full variable domain: SQTIHQWPATLVQPVGSPLSLECTVEGTSNPNLYWYRQAAGRGLQLLFYSVGIGQISSEVPQNLSASRPQDRQFILSSKKLLLSDSGFYLCASGQAARYGYTFGSGTRLTVV.